This TCR beta chain derives from a study of neoadjuvant nivolumab and ipilimumab in lung cancer. The data were produced by immunoSEQ multiplex PCR, yet TCRdb's version contains in-frame clones alone and is incomplete. The table lists about 3,700 clones, roughly 90% of them singletons, with about 4.9% in the top ten. A note on this clone: No antigen is known for it.

Germline V gene data show CDR1 as SNHLY and CDR2 as FYNNEI. Trimming removed 4 bases from V and 5 bases from J, with 11 bases in between. CDR3 length: 13 amino acids. General study results and limits: From pretherapy to surgery, tumor richness and clonality rose with dual therapy. TCR richness and clonality were higher in tumors than adjacent uninvolved lung.

This sequence originates from an adult with non-small cell lung cancer. The starting material was adjacent normal lung tissue, obtained after neoadjuvant nivolumab, alone or with ipilimumab, at or shortly before surgery. The chain employs TRBV2 and TRBJ1-1, with D tentatively TRBD1 (5 bases). As DNA, the CDR3 is TGTGCCAGCAGTGCAGACAGTGGGACTGAAGCTTTCTTT. Residues: CASSADSGTEAFF.